This entry describes one T cell receptor beta chain. This entry belongs to a study of ipilimumab plus nivolumab after autologous stem cell transplantation. Study-wide background: Typical patient got about 5 ipilimumab doses and 7 or 8 nivolumab doses (median).

Ipilimumab, 1 mg/kg, started 14 to 28 days after autologous transplant. Patients received nivolumab 3 mg/kg at weeks 1, 4, 7, 10, then fortnightly to week 26. Repertoires were generated with immunoSEQ multiplex PCR, while TCRdb's copy carries only in-frame clones and drops some. The table has about 43,000 clones, around nine tenths seen once. From germline, CDR1 is MNHEY and CDR2 SMNVEV (reference sequence). Trimming cost V 1 base and J 0 bases, with 11 bases left between them. The CDR3 sequence is 16 residues long. Sequenced material: PBMCs, taken in a trial of ipilimumab plus nivolumab as post-transplant consolidation. The receptor was derived from a male donor with multiple myeloma. This chain links TRBV27 with TRBJ2-3, with D uncertain. CDR3 sequence reads: CASSLFTETSTDTQYF. CDR3 DNA sequence: TGTGCCAGCAGTTTATTTACGGAGACTAGCACAGATACGCAGTATTTT.